Given below is one T cell receptor (beta chain) in context. A read error is the likely source, as a far larger clone sits one nucleotide away. This sample stems from a study of regulatory T cells in long-lasting Graves disease. As to time point: newly diagnosed GD, antithyroid drugs for less than 3 months. Construction of the TCR library relied on RNA isolated from PBMCs. Arm-PCR with iRepertoire HTBI primers amplified the CDR3 regions for these TCR beta libraries. TCRdb used MiXCR to reprocess the multiplex PCR reads, holding one entry per CDR3 protein. The sample yields more than 350,000 distinct CDR3 sequences, 14% to 15% seen once. V lost 4 bases to trimming and J lost 1 base; unmatched junction nucleotides: 12. This CDR3 spans 17 amino acids. Germline V gene lookup returns CDR1 SGHVS and CDR2 FQNEAQ. The same sample was also studied in work on T cells in Graves' hyperthyroidism and ophthalmopathy.

The V call is TRBV7-8, the J call TRBJ2-5; 7 bases fit TRBD2. Sequencing was performed on peripheral blood mononuclear cells (PBMCs), taken at new diagnosis, from a patient treated with antithyroid drugs. This clonotype originated in a woman between 25 and 40 years old with Graves disease. In DNA form, the CDR3 reads TGTGCCAGCAGCTCCCGGGACCGGGACTATCCCCAAGAGACCCAGTACTTC. It codes for CASSSRDRDYPQETQYF.